Listed here are 29 T cell receptor beta chains from one sample, sequenced in a study of regulatory T cells in long-lasting Graves disease. The time point is: newly diagnosed GD, antithyroid drugs for less than 3 months. Following extraction of RNA from PBMCs, that RNA was used to make the TCR library. Investigators prepared the TCR beta libraries by applying iRepertoire HTBI primers and Arm-PCR of CDR3 regions. TCRdb re-called the multiplex PCR reads through MiXCR, storing one row per CDR3 protein. The sample records around 450,000 distinct CDR3 sequences, around 15% being singletons. Separately, the same data were catalogued under a study of T cells in Graves' hyperthyroidism and ophthalmopathy.

The sample was peripheral blood mononuclear cells (PBMCs), taken at new diagnosis, from a patient treated with antithyroid drugs. These TCRs come from a man between 35 and 55 years old with Graves disease.

This clonotype was seen many times. The V gene is TRBV7-9, the J gene TRBJ2-1; tentatively, D is TRBD2 (5 bases). CDR1 is SEHNR, CDR2 FQNEAQ, per germline (reference sequence). The CDR3 has 15 residues. Trimming pared 5 bases from V and 6 bases from J, leaving 17 bases between. DNA for the CDR3: TGTGCCAGCAGCCCAAAGCGGAGGTGGGGCAATGAGCAGTTCTTC. Residues: CASSPKRRWGNEQFF.

This clonotype was counted between two and nine times. The chain combines TRBV5-6 with TRBJ1-1; tentative D call: TRBD1 (6 bases). V lost 1 base, J lost 4 bases, and 17 bases lay in between. Germline lookup yields CDR1 SGHDT and CDR2 YYEEEE. The CDR3 has 16 amino acids. CDR3 DNA sequence: TGTGCCAGCAGCTTGTCGCGTGACGGGGGCATCACTGAAGCTTTCTTT. It is translated as CASSLSRDGGITEAFF.

There are many counts of this clonotype. The chain joins TRBV7-3 to TRBJ1-2; TRBD1 might be the D (5 bases). The germline V and J ends were trimmed by 5 bases and 4 bases, with 17 bases remaining between them. From germline, CDR1 is SGHTA and CDR2 FQGTGA. The CDR3 runs to 15 residues. The CDR3 protein is CASSPLLGDSYGYTF. The DNA of the CDR3 is TGTGCCAGCAGCCCCCTGTTAGGGGACTCCTATGGCTACACCTTC.

There are a few counts of this clonotype. The chain combines TRBV9 with TRBJ2-7; 7 bases line up with TRBD1. Losses at the gene ends were 4 bases for V and 6 bases for J; bases not matched to a gene: 10. This CDR3 is built from 14 residues. The germline CDR1 and CDR2 sequences are SGDLS and YYNGEE. CDR3 coding DNA: TGTGCCAGCAGCTTCAGACAGGGCCCCTCCGAGCAGTACTTC. This translates into CASSFRQGPSEQYF.

This clonotype was counted many times. The chain links TRBV12-3 or TRBV12-4 to TRBJ1-5; D perhaps matches TRBD1 (6 bases). The germline V and J ends were trimmed by 4 bases and 1 base, with 11 bases remaining between them. The CDR3 consists of 15 residues. CDR3 amino acids: CASSYTGKSNQPQHF. In DNA, the CDR3 is TGTGCCAGCAGTTATACAGGGAAAAGCAATCAGCCCCAGCATTTT.

This clonotype came up many times. V and J are TRBV6-1 and TRBJ1-2; 7 bases agree with TRBD1. Losses at the gene ends were 6 bases for V and 4 bases for J; bases not matched to a gene: 14. The CDR3 loop spans 16 amino acids. Germline assignment: CDR1 MNHNS and CDR2 SASEGT. Here the CDR3 reads CASSYSPRGLSYGYTF. CDR3 in DNA: TGTGCCAGCAGCTATTCCCCTAGGGGGCTGAGCTATGGCTACACCTTC.

This clonotype was observed at least ten times. This sequence joins TRBV10-3 and TRBJ2-7; 10 bases match TRBD2. The length of the CDR3 is 14 residues. Trimming at V came to 7 bases and at J to 1 base, leaving 4 bases not matched to a gene. Germline-derived CDR1 and CDR2 are ENHRY and SYGVKD. CDR3 protein: CAIKAGGNSYEQYF. As DNA, the CDR3 is TGTGCCATCAAAGCGGGAGGGAATTCCTACGAGCAGTACTTC.

V is TRBV5-1 and J is TRBJ2-6; tentatively, D is TRBD2 (6 bases). This CDR3 region has 16 residues. Trimming pared 0 bases from V and 2 bases from J, leaving 9 bases between. Per germline, CDR1 SGHRS and CDR2 YFSETQ. This CDR3 is CASSLGGGTGANVLTF. Here the CDR3 DNA reads TGCGCCAGCAGCTTGGGTGGAGGGACTGGGGCCAACGTCCTGACTTTC. Variable domain in full (rest from reference TRBV5-1 and TRBJ2-6): KAGVTQTPRYLIKTRGQQVTLSCSPISGHRSVSWYQQTPGQGLQFLFEYFSETQRNKGNFPGRFSGRQFSNSRSEMNVSTLELGDSALYLCASSLGGGTGANVLTFGAGSRLTVL.

A few counts support this clonotype. The CDR3 DNA sequence: TGCGCCAGCAGTGAGGAGGGGTTGGTCGGGGAAAAACTGTTTTTT. Translating gives CASSEEGLVGEKLFF. The chain joins TRBV10-2 to TRBJ1-4; maybe TRBD1 (5 bases). The CDR3 sequence is 15 residues long. The ends were cut back, 2 bases at V and 8 bases at J, with 15 bases in the middle. Germline V CDR1 and CDR2: WSHSY, SAAADI.

This clonotype was detected only a few times. This sequence joins TRBV6-2 or TRBV6-3 and TRBJ2-1; D unclear. CDR1 MNHEY and CDR2 SVGEGT come from the germline V gene. The CDR3 is 16 residues long. V gave up 3 bases and J gave up 0 bases, with 12 bases separating them. The CDR3 loop is CASSYRAVSSYNEQFF. Here the CDR3 DNA reads TGTGCCAGCAGTTATAGGGCTGTGAGCTCCTACAATGAGCAGTTCTTC.

This clonotype was observed a few times. CDR3 in amino acids: CAWSYGEQYF. CDR3 nucleotide sequence: TGTGCCTGGAGTTATGGGGAGCAGTACTTC. This chain connects TRBV30 to TRBJ2-7, with D unclear. The length of the CDR3 is 10 residues. The germline V gene has CDR1 GTSNPN and CDR2 SVGIG (reference sequence). V lost 2 bases, J lost 7 bases, and 6 bases lay in between. Full variable domain (remainder filled in from reference TRBV30 and TRBJ2-7): SQTIHQWPATLVQPVGSPLSLECTVEGTSNPNLYWYRQAAGRGLQLLFYSVGIGQISSEVPQNLSASRPQDRQFILSSKKLLLSDSGFYLCAWSYGEQYFGPGTRLTVT.

V usage is TRBV5-8 and J usage is TRBJ2-7, with 9 bases identical to TRBD1. Losses at the gene ends were 2 bases for V and 5 bases for J; bases not matched to a gene: 14. There are 17 residues in the CDR3. Germline values: CDR1 SGHTS, CDR2 YDEGEE. The CDR3: CASSLTGTGPSGNEQYF. The CDR3 DNA reads TGTGCCAGCAGCTTAACCGGGACAGGGCCCTCCGGGAACGAGCAGTACTTC.

This clonotype was found many times. The genes are TRBV2 and TRBJ2-1; D is unresolved. In germline, CDR1 is SNHLY, CDR2 FYNNEI. V lost 6 bases and J lost 5, with 11 bases in between. This CDR3 has 13 amino acids. As DNA, the CDR3 is TGTGCCAGCAGCGGTATAAATAACAATGAGCAGTTCTTC. Translating it yields CASSGINNNEQFF.

This clonotype was observed at least ten times. The chain joins TRBV27 to TRBJ2-3, with D maybe TRBD2 (5 bases). The CDR3 totals 16 residues. V lost 4 bases and J 0 bases, leaving 14 bases between the germline ends. Germline lookup yields CDR1 MNHEY and CDR2 SMNVEV (reference sequence). CDR3 region: CASSSLLGPSTDTQYF. CDR3 DNA: TGTGCCAGCAGTTCCCTACTAGGCCCCAGCACAGATACGCAGTATTTT.

The chain recombines TRBV20-1 with TRBJ2-1, with 11 nucleotides matching TRBD2. Germline assignment: CDR1 DFQATT and CDR2 SNEGSKA (reference sequence). The CDR3 has 14 amino acids. This CDR3 reads CRVELAGGYNEQFF. The CDR3 bases are TGCAGAGTCGAATTAGCGGGAGGGTACAATGAGCAGTTCTTC.

This clonotype occurred many times. J is TRBJ1-1 and V is TRBV28; a possible D gene is TRBD1 (5 bases). The CDR3 is 13 amino acids. V was clipped by 4 bases and J by 7 bases, with 13 bases between them. Germline assignment: CDR1 MDHEN and CDR2 SYDVKM. For the CDR3, the DNA is TGTGCCAGCAGTTCCCCTAACGGGGGTGAAGCTTTCTTT. Translation: CASSSPNGGEAFF.

This clonotype was recorded at least ten times. The chain couples TRBV12-3 or TRBV12-4 to TRBJ2-6; D gene uncertain. The CDR3 spans 13 residues. Trimming stripped 8 bases from V and 0 bases from J, with 5 bases between. The CDR3 nucleotides are TGTGCCAGCTCAGGCTCTGGGGCCAACGTCCTGACTTTC. Translation: CASSGSGANVLTF.

The CDR3 DNA sequence: TGCGCCAGCAGCCAAGGACTAGCGAAGGGGAATGAGCAGTTCTTC. Protein product: CASSQGLAKGNEQFF. This chain links TRBV4-1 with TRBJ2-1; 8 bases are a match to TRBD2. Germline lookup yields CDR1 MGHRA and CDR2 YSYEKL. Trimming at V came to 1 base and at J to 7 bases, leaving 6 bases not matched to a gene. The length of the CDR3 is 15 residues.

This clonotype was detected a few times. The V and J genes are TRBV24-1 and TRBJ2-5; 9 bases agree with TRBD1. The germline V gene encodes CDR1 KGHDR and CDR2 SFDVKD. V trimming: 3 bases; J trimming: 9 bases; junction bases outside the gene matches: 10. This CDR3 has 15 residues. In DNA form, the CDR3 reads TGTGCCACCAGTGATCCGACAGGGGGGCGCGGGTCCCAGTACTTC. It codes for CATSDPTGGRGSQYF.

Turning to this clonotype: This may be a read error: a much more frequent sequence differs by one nucleotide. This CDR3 is missing its conserved last phenylalanine or tryptophan, likely due to a read error. J is TRBJ2-5 and V is TRBV12-3 or TRBV12-4, with 9 bases fitting TRBD1. The CDR3 is made up of 14 amino acids. Trimming at V came to 5 bases and at J to 5 bases, leaving 6 bases not matched to a gene. For the CDR3, the DNA is TGTGCCAGCAGTCCGGGACAGGGAAGTGAGACCCAGTACCTC. Translation gives CASSPGQGSETQYL.

This clonotype showed up many times. The chain combines TRBV20-1 with TRBJ2-1; TRBD1 aligns across 10 bases. The CDR3 runs 15 residues. V lost 3 bases to trimming and J lost 2 bases; unmatched junction nucleotides: 4. Germline V gene data show CDR1 as DFQATT and CDR2 as SNEGSKA (reference sequence). CDR3: CSAREGQGAYNEQFF. As DNA, the CDR3 is TGCAGTGCTAGGGAAGGACAGGGGGCCTACAATGAGCAGTTCTTC.

The V call is TRBV19, the J call TRBJ2-1, with TRBD2 matching 9 bases. Trimming cost V 2 bases and J 2 bases; bases outside gene matches: 7. The CDR3 has 17 amino acids. The V gene's germline CDR1 is LNHDA and CDR2 SQIVND (reference sequence). The CDR3 reads CASSIRGSGRTYNEQFF. The CDR3 DNA sequence: TGTGCCAGTAGTATAAGAGGTAGCGGGAGAACCTACAATGAGCAGTTCTTC.

Many counts were recorded for this clonotype. The chain carries TRBV6-2 or TRBV6-3 and TRBJ2-5; unclear D gene. Trimming shortened V by 1 base and J by 3 bases, and 6 bases separated the two germline ends. CDR1 is MNHEY, CDR2 SVGEGT, per germline. This CDR3 has 13 amino acids. CDR3 protein: CASSYLTEETQYF. Written as DNA, the CDR3 is TGTGCCAGCAGTTACTTGACTGAAGAGACCCAGTACTTC.

This clonotype was counted many times. The chain links TRBV12-3 or TRBV12-4 to TRBJ1-3; 10 bases are a match to TRBD1. V trimming: 5 bases; J trimming: 3 bases; junction bases outside the gene matches: 7. The CDR3 runs 16 residues. CDR3 amino acids: CASSTRDRGDGNTIYF. The DNA for the CDR3 is TGTGCCAGCAGTACCCGGGACAGGGGCGATGGAAACACCATATATTTT.

The J gene is TRBJ1-5, the V gene TRBV28; no firm D call. Per the germline V gene, CDR1 is MDHEN and CDR2 is SYDVKM. The CDR3 is made up of 22 amino acids. V lost 3 bases and J 8 bases, leaving 38 bases between the germline ends. Written as DNA, the CDR3 is TGTGCCAGCAGTTTTTCATTTCCCCCACCGAGACTTTCGAACGTAATTTTAGAGCCCCAGCATTTT. It is translated as CASSFSFPPPRLSNVILEPQHF. Full variable domain (outside the CDR3, taken from reference TRBV28 and TRBJ1-5): DVKVTQSSRYLVKRTGEKVFLECVQDMDHENMFWYRQDPGLGLRLIYFSYDVKMKEKGDIPEGYSVSREKKERFSLILESASTNQTSMYLCASSFSFPPPRLSNVILEPQHFGDGTRLSIL.

This clonotype appeared many times. V usage is TRBV12-5 and J usage is TRBJ2-3; no clear D. Between the trimmed V and J ends, which lost 3 bases and 6 bases, there was a span of 7 bases. This CDR3 has 12 amino acids. CDR1 and CDR2 from the germline V gene are LGHNT and FRNRAP. Here the CDR3 reads CASGFLRDTQYF. DNA of the CDR3: TGTGCTAGTGGTTTCTTGAGGGATACGCAGTATTTT.

This clonotype was recorded at least ten times. The rearrangement uses TRBV28 and TRBJ2-5; D gene unclear. Germline V gives CDR1 MDHEN, CDR2 SYDVKM. The CDR3 sequence is 13 residues long. V lost 6 bases and J lost 7, with 15 bases in between. In DNA, the CDR3 is TGTGCCAGCAGAGCCCTGAGCCCGCCGACCCAGTACTTC. This gives the protein CASRALSPPTQYF.

This clonotype was recorded many times. This chain connects TRBV7-2 to TRBJ2-2, with TRBD2 identical over 8 bases. The germline V gene encodes CDR1 SGHTA and CDR2 FQGNSA. The CDR3 consists of 16 residues. The V gene end was trimmed by 5 bases and the J gene end by 4 bases; junction bases not matched to a gene: 9. CDR3 sequence (DNA): TGTGCCAGCAGCCTCATAGCGGGAAAGGGCACCGGGGAGCTGTTTTTT. This gives the protein CASSLIAGKGTGELFF.

This clonotype was detected a few times. The chain has TRBV10-3 and TRBJ2-7, with 7 positions matching TRBD1. V shed 10 bases, J shed 1 base, and the junction held 7 bases outside the gene matches. The CDR3 runs 13 residues. Per the germline V gene, CDR1 is ENHRY and CDR2 is SYGVKD. CDR3 bases: TGTGCCACTGGGGACAGACCTTCCTACGAGCAGTACTTC. Residues: CATGDRPSYEQYF.